The next 8 T cell receptor beta chains were all read from a single sample in a study of blood T cell repertoires in COVID-19. Libraries were prepared by immunoSEQ multiplex PCR; TCRdb keeps only in-frame clonotypes and omits some of them. The sample has fewer than 110,000 clones; about 85% are singletons. What was sequenced was peripheral blood. The receptor source for this set is a man aged 45-60 years in a cohort sampled during active COVID-19.

The CDR3 spells CASSIKRNTEAFF. CDR3 nucleotide sequence: TGTGCCAGTAGTATAAAGCGGAACACTGAAGCTTTCTTT. V is TRBV19 and J is TRBJ1-1; D gene uncertain. The CDR3 is made up of 13 amino acids. CDR1 is LNHDA, CDR2 SQIVND, per germline (reference sequence). The V end lost 2 bases, the J end lost 1 base, and 5 bases lay between the germline ends.

The chain joins TRBV28 to TRBJ1-5; D call uncertain. Germline values: CDR1 MDHEN, CDR2 SYDVKM. CDR3 length: 15 residues. Trimming shortened V by 4 bases and J by 0 bases, and 10 bases separated the two germline ends. The CDR3 here is CASSSYLSSNQPQHF. The CDR3 DNA follows: TGTGCCAGCAGTTCGTATCTTTCTAGCAATCAGCCCCAGCATTTT.

The gene calls are TRBV7-3 and TRBJ2-5; 10 nucleotides agree with TRBD1. CDR1 is SGHTA and CDR2 is FQGTGA in the germline V gene. The CDR3 covers 16 residues. The junction had 4 bases not matched to a gene; V was cut back by 0 bases and J by 3 bases. The chain's CDR3 is CASSLTGDRGKETQYF. CDR3 nucleotides: TGTGCCAGCAGCTTAACAGGGGACAGGGGTAAAGAGACCCAGTACTTC.

The genes are TRBV3-1 (or the pseudogene TRBV3-2) and TRBJ1-5, with 8 bases that match TRBD1. With 4 bases clipped from V and 4 bases from J, the junction kept 9 bases outside the gene matches. Germline V gene lookup returns CDR1 LGHDT and CDR2 YNNKEL (reference sequence). The CDR3 sequence is 16 residues long. This CDR3 reads CASSPSDRVWNQPQHF. DNA for the CDR3: TGTGCCAGCAGCCCCTCGGACAGGGTTTGGAATCAGCCCCAGCATTTT.

The chain recombines TRBV5-1 with TRBJ2-3; 8 nucleotides agree with TRBD2. The V gene's germline CDR1 is SGHRS and CDR2 YFSETQ. CDR3 length: 16 residues. The J segment lost 2 bases and the V segment lost 4 bases, leaving 9 bases of the junction unmatched. The CDR3 DNA follows: TGCGCCAGCAGCCCTCTTAGCGGGGTCGCCACAGATACGCAGTATTTT. It translates to CASSPLSGVATDTQYF.

The rearrangement joins TRBV27 to TRBJ1-2; D is undetermined. The germline gives CDR1 MNHEY, CDR2 SMNVEV (reference sequence). The CDR3 extends over 15 amino acids. With 5 bases removed from V and 5 bases from J, the gap between germline ends came to 18 bases. In DNA, the CDR3 is TGTGCCAGCAGTCCCCTCGAGGAGGGCGGGTATGGCTACACCTTC. Amino acid sequence: CASSPLEEGGYGYTF.

The V gene is TRBV6-2 or TRBV6-3, the J gene TRBJ2-1; no reliable D call. CDR3 length: 15 residues. Between the trimmed V and J ends, which lost 6 bases and 3 bases, there was a span of 15 bases. The germline gives CDR1 MNHEY, CDR2 SVGEGT. The CDR3 reads CASSSPYMRYNEQFF. CDR3 coding DNA: TGTGCCAGCAGCTCACCTTATATGCGCTACAATGAGCAGTTCTTC.

The chain employs TRBV6-1 and TRBJ1-4; weak D call: TRBD1 (5 bases). This CDR3 is 16 amino acids long. The V end was cut by 2 bases, the J end by 3 bases, with 13 bases between. CDR1 is MNHNS and CDR2 is SASEGT in the germline V gene. The chain's CDR3 is CASSERGGLANEKLFF. CDR3 nucleotides: TGTGCCAGCAGTGAACGGGGGGGGTTGGCTAATGAAAAACTGTTTTTT.